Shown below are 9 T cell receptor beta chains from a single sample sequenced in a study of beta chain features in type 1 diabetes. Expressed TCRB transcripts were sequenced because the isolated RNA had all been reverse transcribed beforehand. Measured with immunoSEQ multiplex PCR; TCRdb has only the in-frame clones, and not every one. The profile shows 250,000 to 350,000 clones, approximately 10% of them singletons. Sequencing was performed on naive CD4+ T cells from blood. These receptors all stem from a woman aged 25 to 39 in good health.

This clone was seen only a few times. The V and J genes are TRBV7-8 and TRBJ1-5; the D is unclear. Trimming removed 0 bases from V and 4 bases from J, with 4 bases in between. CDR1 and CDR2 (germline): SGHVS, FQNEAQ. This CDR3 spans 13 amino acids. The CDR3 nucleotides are TGTGCCAGCAGCTTAGCTCAAAATCAGCCCCAGCATTTT. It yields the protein CASSLAQNQPQHF.

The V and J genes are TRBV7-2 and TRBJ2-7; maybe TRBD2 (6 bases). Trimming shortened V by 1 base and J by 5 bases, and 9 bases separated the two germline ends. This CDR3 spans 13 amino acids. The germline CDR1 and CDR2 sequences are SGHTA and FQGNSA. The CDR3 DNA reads TGTGCCAGCAGCTTAGGTGGAGGGGACGAGCAGTACTTC. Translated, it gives CASSLGGGDEQYF.

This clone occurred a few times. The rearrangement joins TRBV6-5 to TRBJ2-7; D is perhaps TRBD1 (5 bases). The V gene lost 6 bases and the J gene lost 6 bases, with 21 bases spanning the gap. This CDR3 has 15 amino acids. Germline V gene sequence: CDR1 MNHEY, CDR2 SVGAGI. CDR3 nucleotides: TGTGCCAGCAGCTTGGGTGGGGCAGGGTCGGGCGAGCAGTACTTC. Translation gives CASSLGGAGSGEQYF.

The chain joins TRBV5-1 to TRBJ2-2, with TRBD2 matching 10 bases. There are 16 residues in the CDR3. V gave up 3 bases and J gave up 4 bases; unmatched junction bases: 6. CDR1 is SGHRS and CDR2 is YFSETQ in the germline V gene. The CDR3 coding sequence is TGCGCCAGCAGCTCTACTAGCGGGACGGGCACCGGGGAGCTGTTTTTT. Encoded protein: CASSSTSGTGTGELFF.

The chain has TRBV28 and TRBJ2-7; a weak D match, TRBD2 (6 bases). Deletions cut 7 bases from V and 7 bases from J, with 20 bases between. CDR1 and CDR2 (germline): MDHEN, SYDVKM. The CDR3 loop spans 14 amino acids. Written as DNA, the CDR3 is TGTGCCAGCACCCCTTGGCGGGGAAGAAGGGAGCAGTACTTC. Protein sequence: CASTPWRGRREQYF.

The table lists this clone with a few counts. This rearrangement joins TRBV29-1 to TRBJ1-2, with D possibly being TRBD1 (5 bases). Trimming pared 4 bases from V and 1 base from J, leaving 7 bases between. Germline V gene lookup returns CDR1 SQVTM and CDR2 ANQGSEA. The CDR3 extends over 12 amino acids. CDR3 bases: TGCAGCGTTGGGGGGGTTAACTATGGCTACACCTTC. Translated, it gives CSVGGVNYGYTF.

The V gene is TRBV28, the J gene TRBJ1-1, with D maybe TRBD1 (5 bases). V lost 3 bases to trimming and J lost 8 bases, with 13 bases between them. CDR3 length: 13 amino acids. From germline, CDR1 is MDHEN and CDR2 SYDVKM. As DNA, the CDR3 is TGTGCCAGCAGTTTGAGTGGGGCCGCCGAAGCTTTCTTT. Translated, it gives CASSLSGAAEAFF.

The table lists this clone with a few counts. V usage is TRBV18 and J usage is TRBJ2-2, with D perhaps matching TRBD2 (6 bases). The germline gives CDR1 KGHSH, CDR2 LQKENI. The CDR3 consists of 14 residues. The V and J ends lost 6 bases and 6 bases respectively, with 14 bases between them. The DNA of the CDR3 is TGTGCCAGCTCGCGGGGTCTGGGAGCCGGGGAGCTGTTTTTT. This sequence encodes CASSRGLGAGELFF.

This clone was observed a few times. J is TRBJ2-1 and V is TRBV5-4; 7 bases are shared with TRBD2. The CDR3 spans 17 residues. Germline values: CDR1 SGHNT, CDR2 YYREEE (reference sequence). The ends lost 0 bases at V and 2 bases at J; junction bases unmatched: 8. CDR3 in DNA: TGTGCCAGCAGCTTGGTGGCTAGCGGACAAACCTACAATGAGCAGTTCTTC. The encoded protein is CASSLVASGQTYNEQFF.